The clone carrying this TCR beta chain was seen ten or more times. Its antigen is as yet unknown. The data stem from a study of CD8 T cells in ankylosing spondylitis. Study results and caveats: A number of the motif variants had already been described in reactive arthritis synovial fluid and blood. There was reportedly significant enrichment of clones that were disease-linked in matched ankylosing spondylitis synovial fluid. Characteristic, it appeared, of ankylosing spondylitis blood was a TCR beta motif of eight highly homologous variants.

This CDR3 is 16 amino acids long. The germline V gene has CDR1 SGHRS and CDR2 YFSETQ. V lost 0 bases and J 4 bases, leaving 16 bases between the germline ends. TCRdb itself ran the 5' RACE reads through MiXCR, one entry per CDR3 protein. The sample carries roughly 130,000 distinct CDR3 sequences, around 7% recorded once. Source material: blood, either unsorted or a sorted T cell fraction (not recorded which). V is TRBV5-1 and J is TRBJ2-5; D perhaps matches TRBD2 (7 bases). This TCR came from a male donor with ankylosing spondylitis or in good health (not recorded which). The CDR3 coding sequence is TGCGCCAGCAGCTTGGTGTCGGGGGGCCTGGGAGAGACCCAGTACTTC. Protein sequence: CASSLVSGGLGETQYF.